This T cell receptor beta chain came from a study of early T cells in non-severe SARS-CoV-2 infection. Study details: The sequenced material was bulk RNA from unsorted whole blood, and its chains were unpaired. Study-wide results and caveats: Database matching using VDJdb favored anti-spike CD8 responses, with private and CD4 specificities left missing.

Unique molecular identifiers were added to individual cDNA molecules. TCRdb redid the calling of the 5' RACE reads with MiXCR, one entry per CDR3 protein. Of about 33,000 distinct CDR3 sequences listed, 5% are singletons. Deletions cut 2 bases from V and 4 bases from J, with 4 bases between. The CDR3 consists of 12 residues. Germline values: CDR1 KGHSH, CDR2 LQKENI. This clonotype was recorded many times. As yet, its antigen is unknown. The sequenced sample consisted of whole blood. The V and J genes are TRBV18 and TRBJ2-3; no clear D. The TCR was taken from an adult who was a healthcare worker with PCR-confirmed SARS-CoV-2 infection or an uninfected control (not recorded which). The CDR3 sequence is CASSPSSDTQYF. CDR3 DNA: TGTGCCAGCTCACCATCTTCAGATACGCAGTATTTT.